This TCR beta chain was identified in a study of T cell repertoires in cytomegalovirus infection. Study information: Researchers turned to recently identified HLA-C-restricted CMV epitopes as well as well-studied HLA-B-restricted ones. TCR beta signatures that were public indicated CMV infection and matching HLA type.

Points from the study as a whole: Pooled public TCR beta family frequency picked out CMV carriers with the relevant HLA. The study found HLA-C-restricted CMV-specific TCR beta clonotypes dominating the ex vivo response.

TCRdb re-called the reads with MiXCR, one entry per CDR3 protein. The sample holds approximately 260,000 distinct CDR3 sequences, around 20% seen once. The V and J ends lost 6 bases and 8 bases respectively, with 10 bases between them. In germline, CDR1 is MDHEN, CDR2 SYDVKM. The CDR3 extends over 12 amino acids. In its sample, this clonotype was seen a few times. The antigen is not known. The rearrangement joins TRBV28 to TRBJ1-4; D is unclear. This sample comprised cultured PBMCs, obtained from culture after CMV antigen stimulation. The clonotype originates from a human donor in good health (CMV status not recorded). Some clones in this sample may be carry-over from other donors' samples. The CDR3 region has the DNA TGTGCCAGCAGCCGGGCCGTAGAAAAACTGTTTTTT. This codes for CASSRAVEKLFF.